Listed below are T cell receptor beta chains from one sample, sequenced in a study of blood T cell repertoires in COVID-19. Sequencing used immunoSEQ multiplex PCR; TCRdb keeps in-frame clones, though not all of them. In the table there are hundreds of thousands of clones, around 80% of which are singletons. The material sequenced was PBMCs or T cells enriched from blood (not recorded which). These receptors were collected from a man younger than 45 with acute COVID-19. Both conserved end residues are part of each CDR3. D genes are given only for firm matches. Rows may omit the clone size; those that give it use once, few, many or a size class.

j_call clone_size d_call v_call cdr3_aa cdr3_nt
TRBJ1-1 NA NA TRBV5-1 CASSLDGAQNTEAFF TGTGCCAGCAGCTTGGATGGGGCTCAGAACACTGAAGCTTTCTTT
TRBJ2-3 NA NA TRBV19 CASSIGQVSDTQYF TGTGCCAGTAGTATTGGGCAGGTCTCGGATACGCAGTATTTT
TRBJ2-1 NA TRBD2 TRBV3-1/TRBV3-2 CASSLRSAKGSGVWNEQFF TGTGCCAGCAGCCTACGCTCCGCGAAAGGGAGCGGGGTTTGGAATGAGCAGTTCTTC
TRBJ2-3 NA NA TRBV11-3 CASSPGLNTITDTQYF TGTGCCAGCAGTCCTGGACTCAATACAATCACAGATACGCAGTATTTT
TRBJ1-1 NA NA TRBV29-1 CSGRRVENTEAFF TGCAGCGGTCGGCGGGTTGAGAACACTGAAGCTTTCTTT
TRBJ1-1 NA NA TRBV11-3 CASSFPTSGREAFF TGTGCCAGCAGCTTTCCCACCTCAGGGCGAGAAGCTTTCTTT
TRBJ1-2 NA TRBD1 TRBV4-1 CASSGTGGIYGYTF TGCGCCAGCAGCGGGACAGGAGGGATTTATGGCTACACCTTC
TRBJ2-3 NA NA TRBV5-1 CASSLELAADTQYF TGTGCCAGCAGCTTGGAACTAGCAGCAGATACGCAGTATTTT
TRBJ1-2 NA TRBD1 TRBV29-1 CSARDRDSHGYTF TGCAGCGCCCGGGACAGGGATTCCCATGGCTACACCTTC
TRBJ2-1 once TRBD2 TRBV5-6 CASSHGLAGSYNEQFF TGTGCCAGCAGCCACGGACTAGCGGGGTCCTACAATGAGCAGTTCTTC
TRBJ1-1 NA TRBD1 TRBV5-6 CASSGTVRNTEAFF TGTGCCAGCAGCGGGACAGTTAGGAACACTGAAGCTTTCTTT
TRBJ2-3 NA NA TRBV6-1 CASSENFLTDTQYF TGTGCCAGCAGTGAAAATTTCCTCACAGATACGCAGTATTTT
TRBJ2-6 NA NA TRBV6-4 CASSDSTTGANVLTF TGTGCCAGCAGTGACTCGACAACTGGGGCCAACGTCCTGACTTTC
TRBJ2-2 once NA TRBV29-1 CSAAESNANTGELFF TGCAGCGCCGCGGAGTCCAACGCGAACACCGGGGAGCTGTTTTTT
TRBJ1-6 NA TRBD1 TRBV19 CASSMRTGTGSPLHF TGTGCCAGTAGTATGAGAACTGGGACAGGTTCACCCCTCCACTTT
TRBJ2-2 NA TRBD1 TRBV19 CASRDRVFTTGELFF TGTGCCAGTAGGGACAGGGTATTTACCACCGGGGAGCTGTTTTTT
TRBJ1-2 NA NA TRBV2 CASTLPPGDGYTF TGTGCCAGCACCTTGCCCCCAGGGGATGGCTACACCTTC
TRBJ1-5 NA TRBD1 TRBV7-9 CASSLGAGGKAQPQHF TGTGCCAGCAGCTTAGGTGCAGGGGGCAAAGCTCAGCCCCAGCATTTT
TRBJ2-3 NA NA TRBV29-1 CSVETDDSTDTQYF TGCAGCGTTGAAACAGACGATAGCACAGATACGCAGTATTTT
TRBJ2-3 NA NA TRBV6-1 CASSEGPGTDTQYF TGTGCCAGCAGTGAAGGCCCAGGCACAGATACGCAGTATTTT
TRBJ2-1 NA NA TRBV6-5 CASQAAWGTEQFF TGTGCCAGCCAAGCGGCGTGGGGTACTGAGCAGTTCTTC
TRBJ2-3 NA NA TRBV4-3 CASSQDAGLFGGDTQYF TGCGCCAGCAGCCAAGATGCGGGTCTATTCGGAGGAGATACGCAGTATTTT
TRBJ2-3 NA TRBD2 TRBV11-2 CASSPSGGLTDTQYF TGTGCCAGCAGCCCTAGCGGGGGCCTCACAGATACGCAGTATTTT
TRBJ1-1 once NA TRBV6-5 CASSYGGGSVTEAFF TGTGCCAGCAGTTACGGGGGGGGTTCCGTGACTGAAGCTTTCTTT
TRBJ2-1 NA NA TRBV18 CASSPGTGYNEQFF TGTGCCAGCTCACCCGGGACTGGATACAATGAGCAGTTCTTC
TRBJ1-6 NA TRBD1 TRBV7-9 CASSLVQGGSPLHF TGTGCCAGCAGCTTAGTACAGGGGGGCTCACCCCTCCACTTT
TRBJ2-5 NA TRBD1 TRBV28 CASSPTGARETQYF TGTGCCAGCAGTCCCACAGGGGCTCGGGAGACCCAGTACTTC
TRBJ2-5 once TRBD2 TRBV3-1/TRBV3-2 CASSQLIAGGQETQYF TGTGCCAGCAGCCAACTTATAGCGGGGGGACAAGAGACCCAGTACTTC
TRBJ2-3 NA TRBD2 TRBV6-2/TRBV6-3 CASSYLGLATDTQYF TGTGCCAGCAGTTACCTGGGACTAGCGACAGATACGCAGTATTTT
TRBJ1-1 NA NA TRBV7-9 CASSEEWNTEAFF TGTGCCAGCAGCGAAGAGTGGAACACTGAAGCTTTCTTT
TRBJ1-1 NA NA TRBV2 CASSLPRGSTEAFF TGTGCCAGCAGCCTACCCCGTGGGAGCACTGAAGCTTTCTTT
TRBJ1-6 few TRBD1 TRBV3-1/TRBV3-2 CASSPPGQGRNSPLHF TGTGCCAGCAGCCCGCCCGGACAGGGAAGAAATTCACCCCTCCACTTT
TRBJ2-5 NA NA TRBV3-1/TRBV3-2 CASSPPFSSDREGETQYF TGTGCCAGCAGCCCCCCATTTTCCTCGGACAGGGAGGGTGAGACCCAGTACTTC
TRBJ2-5 few TRBD1 TRBV18 CASSGTTGREETQYF TGTGCCAGCTCGGGAACGACAGGGAGAGAAGAGACCCAGTACTTC
TRBJ2-3 NA TRBD2 TRBV24-1 CATSDSHSGRNSYTQYF TGTGCCACCAGTGACTCCCATAGCGGGAGGAATTCTTATACGCAGTATTTT
TRBJ2-3 NA NA TRBV7-8 CASSLASRGDTQYF TGTGCCAGCAGCTTAGCGTCCCGGGGGGATACGCAGTATTTT
TRBJ1-1 NA NA TRBV19 CASSTGRGNTEAFF TGTGCCAGTAGTACAGGACGGGGGAACACTGAAGCTTTCTTT